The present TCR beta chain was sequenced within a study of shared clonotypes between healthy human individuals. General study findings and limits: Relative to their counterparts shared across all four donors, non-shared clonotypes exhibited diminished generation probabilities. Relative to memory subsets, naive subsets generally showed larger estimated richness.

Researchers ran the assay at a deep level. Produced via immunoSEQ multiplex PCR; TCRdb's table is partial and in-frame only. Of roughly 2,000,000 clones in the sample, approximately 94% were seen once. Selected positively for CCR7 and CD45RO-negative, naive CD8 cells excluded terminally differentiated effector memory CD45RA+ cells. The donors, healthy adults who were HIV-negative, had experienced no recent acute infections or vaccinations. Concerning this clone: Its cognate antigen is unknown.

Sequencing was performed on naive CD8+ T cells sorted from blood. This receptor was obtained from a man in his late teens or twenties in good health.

The CDR3 nucleotides read TGTGCCACCCGGCCGGGGATTAGCAATCAGCCCCAGCATTTT. Protein product: CATRPGISNQPQHF. The rearrangement uses TRBV6-5 and TRBJ1-5; D not resolved. Trimming shortened V by 10 bases and J by 0 bases, and 13 bases separated the two germline ends. Germline-derived CDR1 and CDR2 are MNHEY and SVGAGI. This CDR3 is 14 amino acids long.